The present entry profiles one T cell receptor (beta chain) with its context. The assay was immunoSEQ multiplex PCR, and TCRdb's table has in-frame clones only and misses some. The data show about 290,000 clones, roughly 90% seen once. These data come from a study of blood T cell repertoires in COVID-19. Germline CDR1 reads SGHNT; CDR2 reads YYREEE (reference sequence). J gave up 2 bases and V 4 bases, and 3 bases lay outside the gene matches. This CDR3 comprises 15 residues. Sample: PBMCs or T cells enriched from blood (not recorded which). V gene TRBV5-4 combines with J gene TRBJ2-1; 10 bases match TRBD1. This receptor was obtained from a woman in her thirties or forties who had recovered from COVID-19. In DNA, the CDR3 is TGTGCCAGCAGCCCTGGACAGGGGGCCTACAATGAGCAGTTCTTC. Its protein product is CASSPGQGAYNEQFF.